This T cell receptor (beta chain) was captured by sequencing in a study of T-cell memory formation after mild COVID-19. This clonotype was seen a handful of times. TCRdb re-analysed the 5' RACE reads in MiXCR, keeping a single row per CDR3 protein. The sample has 280,000 or so distinct CDR3 sequences, roughly 18% seen once. The sample was PBMCs or a T cell subset sorted from them (not recorded which). The TCR sequence derives from a man aged 18 to 30 who had mild COVID-19 (a few samples of this study predate the infection). Cell type and time point are not known.

CDR3 protein: CASSFQESSYNEQFF. The CDR3 bases are TGTGCCAGCAGCTTCCAGGAGAGCTCCTACAATGAGCAGTTCTTC. The chain carries TRBV7-2 and TRBJ2-1; D gene ambiguous. The germline V and J ends were trimmed by 3 bases and 0 bases, with 9 bases remaining between them. The CDR3 runs to 15 residues. Germline lookup yields CDR1 SGHTA and CDR2 FQGNSA.